This T cell receptor (beta chain) was found in a study of blood T cell repertoires in COVID-19. Study-level background: Donors in the United States, Italy and Spain gave samples during acute or convalescent COVID-19.

Trimming shortened V by 6 bases and J by 4 bases, and 16 bases separated the two germline ends. This CDR3 region has 15 residues. The germline gives CDR1 WSHSY, CDR2 SAAADI. The study assigned cohorts using participant-reported clinical history. The data were produced by immunoSEQ multiplex PCR, yet TCRdb's version contains in-frame clones alone and is incomplete. This repertoire shows around 200,000 clones, roughly 90% found once; its top ten account for 3.5% to 4.5%. Sequences were obtained from PBMCs or T cells enriched from blood (not recorded which). This chain links TRBV10-2 with TRBJ2-1; TRBD2 might be the D (5 bases). This TCR came from a woman aged 40 to 50 with acute COVID-19. In DNA form, the CDR3 reads TGCGCCAGCAGCCTTGGCGGGCCCGAATACAATGAGCAGTTCTTC. Translated, it gives CASSLGGPEYNEQFF.